The 17 T cell receptor beta chains listed next were all sequenced from one sample in a study of T cells after yellow fever vaccination. A single record per CDR3 protein comes from TCRdb applying MiXCR to the 5' RACE reads. The sample holds 300,000 or so distinct CDR3 sequences, approximately 10% seen once. The sequencing used CD4+ T cells sorted from PBMCs, collected 5 days after the yellow fever booster vaccination. These receptors were collected from a man younger than 35 who received the YFV17D yellow fever vaccine.

This rearrangement joins TRBV6-5 to TRBJ1-5; D is perhaps TRBD1 (5 bases). V was trimmed by 2 bases and J by 7 bases, leaving 9 bases between them. The length of the CDR3 is 13 residues. The germline gives CDR1 MNHEY, CDR2 SVGAGI. CDR3 sequence reads: CASSYQKGQPQHF. The CDR3 region has the DNA TGTGCCAGCAGTTACCAGAAGGGGCAGCCCCAGCATTTT.

This clonotype was observed at least ten times. The V and J genes are TRBV5-1 and TRBJ2-7; no definite D call. The CDR3 covers 13 residues. The germline V gene has CDR1 SGHRS and CDR2 YFSETQ. Deletions cut 7 bases from V and 0 bases from J, with 11 bases between. For the CDR3, the DNA is TGCGCCAGCGCGTTACCAAACTCCTACGAGCAGTACTTC. It translates to CASALPNSYEQYF. Drawing the rest from reference TRBV5-1 and TRBJ2-7, the complete variable domain is KAGVTQTPRYLIKTRGQQVTLSCSPISGHRSVSWYQQTPGQGLQFLFEYFSETQRNKGNFPGRFSGRQFSNSRSEMNVSTLELGDSALYLCASALPNSYEQYFGPGTRLTVT.

The rearrangement uses TRBV20-1 and TRBJ2-3; D may correspond to TRBD1 or TRBD2 (6 bases each). V lost 0 bases to trimming and J lost 5 bases, with 12 bases between them. CDR1 and CDR2 from the germline V gene are DFQATT and SNEGSKA (reference sequence). The CDR3 has 14 residues. CDR3 loop: CSARDDRGEDTQYF. Written as DNA, the CDR3 is TGCAGTGCTAGAGACGATAGGGGGGAAGATACGCAGTATTTT.

This clonotype was recorded a few times. This chain connects TRBV4-2 to TRBJ2-6; TRBD1 might be the D (5 bases). CDR1 is LGHNA and CDR2 is YNFKEQ in the germline V gene. The CDR3 extends over 16 amino acids. V was pared by 2 bases and J by 0 bases, with 8 bases between. The CDR3 bases are TGTGCCAGCAGCCAACCTCAGGGCTCTGGGGCCAACGTCCTGACTTTC. This translates into CASSQPQGSGANVLTF.

V is TRBV3-1 and J is TRBJ1-6; D is unclear. This CDR3 comprises 16 residues. Germline CDR1 is LGHDT and CDR2 is YNNKEL (reference sequence). Trimming pared 3 bases from V and 3 bases from J, leaving 12 bases between. CDR3 in amino acids: CASSHSNRHYNSPLHF. CDR3 nucleotide sequence: TGTGCCAGCAGCCATTCCAACAGACACTATAATTCACCCCTCCACTTT. Looking up the rest from reference TRBV3-1 and TRBJ1-6 gives the full variable domain: DTAVSQTPKYLVTQMGNDKSIKCEQNLGHDTMYWYKQDSKKFLKIMFSYNNKELIINETVPNRFSPKSPDKAHLNLHINSLELGDSAVYFCASSHSNRHYNSPLHFGNGTRLTVT.

The gene calls are TRBV5-6 and TRBJ1-5; 8 nucleotides match TRBD1. The V gene end was trimmed by 4 bases and the J gene end by 5 bases; junction bases not matched to a gene: 8. The CDR3 is 15 residues long. CDR1 and CDR2 from the germline V gene are SGHDT and YYEEEE. CDR3: CASSPKDRGDQPQHF. CDR3 nucleotide sequence: TGTGCCAGCAGCCCCAAAGACAGGGGTGATCAGCCCCAGCATTTT.

A few counts support this clonotype. The rearrangement uses TRBV20-1 and TRBJ2-7; D not resolved. The CDR3 loop spans 13 amino acids. The V end was cut by 0 bases, the J end by 3 bases, with 9 bases between. Germline V gene lookup returns CDR1 DFQATT and CDR2 SNEGSKA (reference sequence). CDR3 nucleotide sequence: TGCAGTGCTAGAGAGTCAGCCTACTACGAGCAGTACTTC. Its protein is CSARESAYYEQYF.

This clonotype was recorded many times. V gene TRBV20-1 combines with J gene TRBJ1-2; D gene unclear. This CDR3 contains 13 residues. In germline, CDR1 is DFQATT, CDR2 SNEGSKA (reference sequence). Trimming took 0 bases from V and 4 from J, leaving 9 bases between them. As DNA, the CDR3 is TGCAGTGCTAGAGAGGGCAGGCGCTATGGCTACACCTTC. As protein: CSAREGRRYGYTF.

The rearrangement links TRBV18 to TRBJ2-3, with TRBD1 identical over 7 bases. This CDR3 has 16 residues. The V gene end was trimmed by 3 bases and the J gene end by 3 bases; junction bases not matched to a gene: 9. In germline, CDR1 is KGHSH, CDR2 LQKENI. The CDR3 spells CASSPTQGIATDTQYF. CDR3 sequence (DNA): TGTGCCAGCTCACCGACACAGGGGATCGCGACAGATACGCAGTATTTT. Based on the CDR3 plus reference TRBV18 and TRBJ2-3, the full variable domain is NAGVMQNPRHLVRRRGQEARLRCSPMKGHSHVYWYRQLPEEGLKFMVYLQKENIIDESGMPKERFSAEFPKEGPSILRIQQVVRGDSAAYFCASSPTQGIATDTQYFGPGTRLTVL.

The chain combines TRBV5-1 with TRBJ2-1; D remains ambiguous. Trimming took off 3 bases at V and 10 bases at J, with 20 bases between the two ends. Germline CDR1 and CDR2: SGHRS and YFSETQ. This CDR3 spans 15 amino acids. CDR3 coding DNA: TGCGCCAGCAGCTCGCAATGGGTGGGTTTCCGGGAGCAGTTCTTC. Translated: CASSSQWVGFREQFF. Supplemented by reference TRBV5-1 and TRBJ2-1, the full variable domain reads KAGVTQTPRYLIKTRGQQVTLSCSPISGHRSVSWYQQTPGQGLQFLFEYFSETQRNKGNFPGRFSGRQFSNSRSEMNVSTLELGDSALYLCASSSQWVGFREQFFGPGTRLTVL.

In its sample, this clonotype was seen a few times. This rearrangement joins TRBV5-4 to TRBJ1-1; 9 nucleotides line up with TRBD1. Losses at the gene ends were 3 bases for V and 11 bases for J; bases not matched to a gene: 11. Germline CDR1 reads SGHNT; CDR2 reads YYREEE (reference sequence). This CDR3 region has 14 residues. CDR3 amino acids: CASSSGTGTLWAFF. CDR3 in DNA: TGTGCCAGCAGCTCCGGGACAGGGACTCTCTGGGCTTTCTTT. The full variable domain, in which reference TRBV5-4 and TRBJ1-1 provide the parts outside the CDR3, is ETGVTQSPTHLIKTRGQQVTLRCSSQSGHNTVSWYQQALGQGPQFIFQYYREEENGRGNFPPRFSGLQFPNYSSELNVNALELDDSALYLCASSSGTGTLWAFFGQGTRLTVV.

This clonotype showed up just a few times. The V gene is TRBV6-2 or TRBV6-3, the J gene TRBJ2-1, with 10 bases lining up with TRBD2. Trimming removed 2 bases from V and 2 bases from J; junction bases left unmatched: 9. CDR3 size: 18 residues. In germline, CDR1 is MNHEY, CDR2 SVGEGT. CDR3 protein: CASSYNPAGGPPYNEQFF. The DNA for the CDR3 is TGTGCCAGCAGTTACAACCCAGCGGGGGGGCCCCCCTACAATGAGCAGTTCTTC.

This clonotype has a handful of counts. The gene calls are TRBV5-5 and TRBJ1-5; D not resolved. V lost 4 bases and J lost 6, with 14 bases in between. CDR3 length equals 14 residues. Germline V gives CDR1 SGHKS, CDR2 YYEKEE (reference sequence). CDR3 region: CASSGPGTRQPQHF. The CDR3 DNA is TGTGCCAGCAGCGGGCCGGGCACCCGTCAGCCCCAGCATTTT.

This clonotype has a handful of counts. The chain carries TRBV3-1 and TRBJ2-1; TRBD1 matches 9 bases. Per germline, CDR1 LGHDT and CDR2 YNNKEL (reference sequence). V lost 1 base, J lost 6 bases, and 1 base stayed unmatched. The CDR3 consists of 14 residues. CDR3: CASSQGTGVNEQFF. In DNA form, the CDR3 reads TGTGCCAGCAGCCAAGGGACAGGGGTCAATGAGCAGTTCTTC.

This clonotype was counted a few times. This chain uses TRBV4-1 with TRBJ1-4; the D is unclear. The CDR3 consists of 14 residues. The V end was cut by 4 bases, the J end by 7 bases, with 13 bases between. Germline CDR1 reads MGHRA; CDR2 reads YSYEKL. CDR3 nucleotides: TGCGCCAGCAGCCCACCGACCGGGAGTGAAAAACTGTTTTTT. Amino acids: CASSPPTGSEKLFF.

The sample holds a few counts of this clonotype. The chain couples TRBV3-1 to TRBJ1-2, with D unresolved. The CDR3 runs 15 residues. Germline assignment: CDR1 LGHDT and CDR2 YNNKEL (reference sequence). The V gene lost 5 bases and the J gene lost 6 bases, with 19 bases spanning the gap. Written as DNA, the CDR3 is TGTGCCAGCAGCTTTCCCTCTGCAGGACCTGATGGCTACACCTTC. Its protein is CASSFPSAGPDGYTF. Drawing the rest from reference TRBV3-1 and TRBJ1-2, the complete variable domain is DTAVSQTPKYLVTQMGNDKSIKCEQNLGHDTMYWYKQDSKKFLKIMFSYNNKELIINETVPNRFSPKSPDKAHLNLHINSLELGDSAVYFCASSFPSAGPDGYTFGSGTRLTVV.

This clonotype has a handful of counts. The V and J genes are TRBV20-1 and TRBJ1-5; D is unresolved. The germline V and J ends were trimmed by 0 bases and 5 bases, with 14 bases remaining between them. CDR3 length: 15 residues. Germline CDR1 DFQATT, CDR2 SNEGSKA (reference sequence). DNA for the CDR3: TGCAGTGCTAGAGATCGGTTAGGACGCCATCAGCCCCAGCATTTT. The encoded protein is CSARDRLGRHQPQHF.